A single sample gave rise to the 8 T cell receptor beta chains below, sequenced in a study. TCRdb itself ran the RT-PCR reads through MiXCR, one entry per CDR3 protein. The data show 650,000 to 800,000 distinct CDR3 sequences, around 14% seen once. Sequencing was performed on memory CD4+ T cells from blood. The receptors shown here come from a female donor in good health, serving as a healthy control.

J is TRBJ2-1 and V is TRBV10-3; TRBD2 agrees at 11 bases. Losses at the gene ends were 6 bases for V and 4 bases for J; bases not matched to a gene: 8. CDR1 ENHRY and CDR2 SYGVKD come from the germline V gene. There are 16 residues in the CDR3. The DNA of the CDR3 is TGTGCCATCAGCTCGGGGACTAGCGGACTATACAATGAGCAGTTCTTC. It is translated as CAISSGTSGLYNEQFF.

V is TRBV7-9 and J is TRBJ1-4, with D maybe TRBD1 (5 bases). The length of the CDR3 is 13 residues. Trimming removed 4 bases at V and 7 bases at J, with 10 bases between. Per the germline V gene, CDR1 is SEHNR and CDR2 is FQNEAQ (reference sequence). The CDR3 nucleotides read TGTGCCAGCAGCTCGGGGGTCCCTGAAAAACTGTTTTTT. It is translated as CASSSGVPEKLFF. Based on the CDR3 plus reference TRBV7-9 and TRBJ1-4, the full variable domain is DTGVSQNPRHKITKRGQNVTFRCDPISEHNRLYWYRQTLGQGPEFLTYFQNEAQLEKSRLLSDRFSAERPKGSFSTLEIQRTEQGDSAMYLCASSSGVPEKLFFGSGTQLSVL.

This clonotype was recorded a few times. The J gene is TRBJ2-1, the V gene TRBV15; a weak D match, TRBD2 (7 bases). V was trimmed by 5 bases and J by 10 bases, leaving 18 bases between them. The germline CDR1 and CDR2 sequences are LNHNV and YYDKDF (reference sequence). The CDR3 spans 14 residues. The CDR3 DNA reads TGTGCCACCAGCGTGGCTAGCGGAGGGGGGGAGCAGTTCTTC. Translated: CATSVASGGGEQFF.

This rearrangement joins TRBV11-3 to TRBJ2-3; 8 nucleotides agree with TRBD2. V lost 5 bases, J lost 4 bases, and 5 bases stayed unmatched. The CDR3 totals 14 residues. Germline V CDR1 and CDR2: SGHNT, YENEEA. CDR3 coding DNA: TGTGCCAGCAGCCCGGGACTAGACCCAGATACGCAGTATTTT. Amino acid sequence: CASSPGLDPDTQYF.

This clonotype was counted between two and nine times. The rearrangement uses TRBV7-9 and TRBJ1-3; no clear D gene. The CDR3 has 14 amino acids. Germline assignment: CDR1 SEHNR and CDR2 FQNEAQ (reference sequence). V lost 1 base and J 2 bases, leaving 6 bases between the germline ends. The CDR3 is CASSLGSPGNTIYF. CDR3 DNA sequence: TGTGCCAGCAGCTTAGGTTCTCCTGGAAACACCATATATTTT.

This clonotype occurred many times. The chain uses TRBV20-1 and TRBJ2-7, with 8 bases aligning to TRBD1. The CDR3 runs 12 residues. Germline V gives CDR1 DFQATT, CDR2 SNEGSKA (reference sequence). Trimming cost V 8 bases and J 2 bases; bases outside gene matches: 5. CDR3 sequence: CSPTGATYEQYF. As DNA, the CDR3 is TGCAGTCCGACAGGGGCCACCTACGAGCAGTACTTC.

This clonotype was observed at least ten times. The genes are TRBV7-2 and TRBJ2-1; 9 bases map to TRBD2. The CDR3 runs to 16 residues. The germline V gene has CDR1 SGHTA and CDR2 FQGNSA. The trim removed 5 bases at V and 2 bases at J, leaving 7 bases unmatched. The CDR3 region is CASSPQAGGTYNEQFF. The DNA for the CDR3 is TGTGCCAGCAGCCCCCAGGCGGGGGGGACCTACAATGAGCAGTTCTTC.

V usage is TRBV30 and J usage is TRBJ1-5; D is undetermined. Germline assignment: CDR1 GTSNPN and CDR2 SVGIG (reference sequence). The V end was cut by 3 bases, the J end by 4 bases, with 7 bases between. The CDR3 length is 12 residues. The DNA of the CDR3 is TGTGCCTGGAGCATCGGAAATCAGCCCCAGCATTTT. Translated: CAWSIGNQPQHF.